The clone carrying this T cell receptor beta chain was observed at least ten times. The source of the sample is a study of early T cells in non-severe SARS-CoV-2 infection. This CDR3 is 15 amino acids long. Germline CDR1 reads SGHNT; CDR2 reads YENEEA. V was trimmed by 5 bases and J by 4 bases, leaving 16 bases between them. TCRdb used MiXCR to reprocess the 5' RACE reads, holding one entry per CDR3 protein. The data hold about 70,000 distinct CDR3 sequences, with 9% to 10% observed a single time. The gene calls are TRBV11-3 and TRBJ2-3; no clear D gene. The starting material was whole blood, obtained at baseline. The receptor was isolated from an adult who was a healthcare worker with PCR-confirmed SARS-CoV-2 infection or an uninfected control (not recorded which). The CDR3 DNA reads TGTGCCAGCAGCCGCGGTCCCAGTACGGCAGATACGCAGTATTTT. Its protein product is CASSRGPSTADTQYF.